Below, 9 T cell receptor beta chains from the same sample are listed, as sequenced in a study of cytomegalovirus exposure and HLA in healthy donors. PCR employed 60 Vbeta and 13 Jbeta primers. TCRdb's copy holds only in-frame clones and misses some; the assay was immunoSEQ multiplex PCR. The data contain 150,000 to 200,000 clones, over 70% of them singletons. The material sequenced was PBMCs. Receptors originate from a man aged 50-59 years in good health and CMV-seropositive.

This rearrangement joins TRBV7-3 to TRBJ2-5; 7 nucleotides align to TRBD2. Germline CDR1 is SGHTA and CDR2 is FQGTGA. V lost 3 bases and J lost 5; bases outside the gene matches: 6. CDR3 length: 14 residues. CDR3 region: CASSFFGEGETQYF. The DNA for the CDR3 is TGTGCCAGCAGCTTTTTCGGGGAGGGCGAGACCCAGTACTTC. The complete variable domain, with remaining parts taken from reference TRBV7-3 and TRBJ2-5, reads GAGVSQTPSNKVTEKGKYVELRCDPISGHTALYWYRQSLGQGPEFLIYFQGTGAADDSGLPNDRFFAVRPEGSVSTLKIQRTERGDSAVYLCASSFFGEGETQYFGPGTRLLVL.

This clone was counted once. The rearrangement links TRBV30 to TRBJ2-7; D unresolved. The CDR3 covers 15 residues. V lost 0 bases and J 4 bases, leaving 16 bases between the germline ends. From germline, CDR1 is GTSNPN and CDR2 SVGIG (reference sequence). The CDR3 nucleotides read TGTGCCTGGAGTGTATCCCGAGTGCTATCTTACGAGCAGTACTTC. Protein product: CAWSVSRVLSYEQYF.

CDR3: CASSAGLVRSDTQYF. DNA for the CDR3: TGTGCCAGCAGCGCGGGACTAGTTAGGTCAGATACGCAGTATTTT. The chain joins TRBV9 to TRBJ2-3; 8 nucleotides agree with TRBD2. The germline V gene encodes CDR1 SGDLS and CDR2 YYNGEE. This CDR3 is built from 15 residues. Losses at the gene ends were 3 bases for V and 4 bases for J; bases not matched to a gene: 7.

The chain combines TRBV9 with TRBJ2-1, with 8 bases aligning to TRBD2. Germline V gene data show CDR1 as SGDLS and CDR2 as YYNGEE. The V and J ends lost 0 bases and 0 bases, in that order; junction bases with no gene match: 8. The CDR3 is 18 residues long. The DNA of the CDR3 is TGTGCCAGCAGCGTAGACCTCCTTAGCGGGGACTCCTACAATGAGCAGTTCTTC. This translates into CASSVDLLSGDSYNEQFF. The full variable domain, rest sourced from reference TRBV9 and TRBJ2-1, is DSGVTQTPKHLITATGQRVTLRCSPRSGDLSVYWYQQSLDQGLQFLIQYYNGEERAKGNILERFSAQQFPDLHSELNLSSLELGDSALYFCASSVDLLSGDSYNEQFFGPGTRLTVL.

This clone was seen only a few times. At one end the junction does not follow the germline gene, possibly because of a read error. This sequence joins TRBV7-7 and TRBJ2-3; 7 bases align to TRBD1. Germline V gene data show CDR1 as SSHAT and CDR2 as FNYEAQ (reference sequence). The CDR3 extends over 13 amino acids. CDR3 DNA: TGTGCTAGCAGCCCCCAGGGGGCAGATACGCAGTATTTT. It specifies CASSPQGADTQYF.

This rearrangement joins TRBV7-2 to TRBJ2-3; unclear D gene. V lost 1 base, J lost 2 bases, and 4 bases lay in between. The CDR3 is 13 residues long. Per germline, CDR1 SGHTA and CDR2 FQGNSA. The CDR3 region is CASSLDNTDTQYF. The DNA of the CDR3 is TGTGCCAGCAGCTTAGACAACACAGATACGCAGTATTTT.

This chain links TRBV5-4 with TRBJ2-1; D unresolved. The CDR3 sequence is 16 residues long. Germline loops: CDR1 SGHNT, CDR2 YYREEE (reference sequence). The V end lost 4 bases, the J end lost 0 bases, and 14 bases lay between the germline ends. This chain's CDR3 is CASSGPEVSSYNEQFF. In nucleotides, the CDR3 is TGTGCCAGCAGCGGCCCCGAGGTTAGCTCCTACAATGAGCAGTTCTTC.

This clone was picked up one time. The gene calls are TRBV2 and TRBJ2-3, with 12 nucleotides matching TRBD2. The germline CDR1 and CDR2 sequences are SNHLY and FYNNEI. CDR3 length equals 15 residues. J gave up 5 bases and V 6 bases, and 6 bases lay outside the gene matches. The CDR3 nucleotides read TGTGCCAGCAGCGACCGACTAGCGGGGGAAGATACGCAGTATTTT. Translating gives CASSDRLAGEDTQYF.

The V call is TRBV28, the J call TRBJ2-2; TRBD2 matches at 7 bases. With V trimmed by 7 bases and J by 9 bases, 17 bases remained unmatched. Germline CDR1 and CDR2: MDHEN and SYDVKM. The CDR3 totals 16 residues. CDR3 nucleotides: TGTGCCAGCACCTTGGGGAGGGGCAGCGGTGCCCGGGAGCTGTTTTTT. It encodes CASTLGRGSGARELFF.